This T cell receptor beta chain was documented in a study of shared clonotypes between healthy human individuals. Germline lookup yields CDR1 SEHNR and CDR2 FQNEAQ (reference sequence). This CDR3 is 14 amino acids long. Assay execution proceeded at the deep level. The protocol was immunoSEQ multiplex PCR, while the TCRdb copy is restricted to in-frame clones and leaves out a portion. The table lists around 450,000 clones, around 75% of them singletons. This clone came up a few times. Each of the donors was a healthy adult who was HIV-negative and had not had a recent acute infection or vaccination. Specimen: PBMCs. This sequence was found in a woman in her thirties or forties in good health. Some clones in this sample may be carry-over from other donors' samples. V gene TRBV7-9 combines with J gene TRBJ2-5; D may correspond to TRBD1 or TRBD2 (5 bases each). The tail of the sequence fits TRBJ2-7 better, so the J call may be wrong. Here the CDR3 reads CASSLGRSSYEQYF. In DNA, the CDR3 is TGTGCCAGCAGCTTGGGACGGAGCTCCTACGAGCAGTACTTC.